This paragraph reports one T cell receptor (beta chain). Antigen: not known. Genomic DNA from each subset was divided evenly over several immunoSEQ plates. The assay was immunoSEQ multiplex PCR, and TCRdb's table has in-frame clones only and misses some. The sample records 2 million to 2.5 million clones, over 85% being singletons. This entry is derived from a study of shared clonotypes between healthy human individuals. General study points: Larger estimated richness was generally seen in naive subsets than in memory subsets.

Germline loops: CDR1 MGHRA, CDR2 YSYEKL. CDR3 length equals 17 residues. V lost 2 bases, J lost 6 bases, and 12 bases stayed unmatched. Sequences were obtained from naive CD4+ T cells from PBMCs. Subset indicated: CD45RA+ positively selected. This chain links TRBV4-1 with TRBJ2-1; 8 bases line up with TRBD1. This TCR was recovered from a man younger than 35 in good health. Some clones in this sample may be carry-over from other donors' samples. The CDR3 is CASSQPLAGTGFNEQFF. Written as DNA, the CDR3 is TGCGCCAGCAGCCAACCTTTAGCCGGGACAGGATTCAATGAGCAGTTCTTC.